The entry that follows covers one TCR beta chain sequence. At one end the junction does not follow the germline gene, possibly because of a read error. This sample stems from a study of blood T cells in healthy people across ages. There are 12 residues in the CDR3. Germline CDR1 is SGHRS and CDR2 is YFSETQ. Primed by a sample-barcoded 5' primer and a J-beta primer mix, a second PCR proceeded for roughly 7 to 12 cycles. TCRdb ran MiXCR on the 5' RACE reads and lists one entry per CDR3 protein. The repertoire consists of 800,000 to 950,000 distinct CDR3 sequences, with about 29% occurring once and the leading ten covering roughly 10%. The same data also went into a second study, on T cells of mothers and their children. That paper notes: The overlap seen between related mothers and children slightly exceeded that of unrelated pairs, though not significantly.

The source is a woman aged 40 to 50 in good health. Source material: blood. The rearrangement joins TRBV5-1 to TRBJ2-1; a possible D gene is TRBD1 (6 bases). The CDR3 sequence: CASRTGRHEQVF. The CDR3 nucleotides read TGCGCCAGCAGGACAGGAAGGCATGAGCAGGTCTTC.